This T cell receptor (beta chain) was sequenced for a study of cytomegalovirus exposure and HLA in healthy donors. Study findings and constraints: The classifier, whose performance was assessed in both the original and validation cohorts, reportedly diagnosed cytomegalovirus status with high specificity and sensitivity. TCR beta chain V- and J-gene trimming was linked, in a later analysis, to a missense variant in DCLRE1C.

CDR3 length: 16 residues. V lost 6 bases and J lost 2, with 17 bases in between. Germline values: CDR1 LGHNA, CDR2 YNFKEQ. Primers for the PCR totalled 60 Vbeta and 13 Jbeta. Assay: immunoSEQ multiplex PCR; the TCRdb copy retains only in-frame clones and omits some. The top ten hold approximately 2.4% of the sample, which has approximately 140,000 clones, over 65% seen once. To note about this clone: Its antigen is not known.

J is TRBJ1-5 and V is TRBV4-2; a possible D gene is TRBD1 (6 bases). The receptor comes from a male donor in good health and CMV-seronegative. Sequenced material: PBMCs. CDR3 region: CASRDMGQGGNQPQHF. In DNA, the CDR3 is TGTGCCAGCAGAGATATGGGACAAGGGGGCAATCAGCCCCAGCATTTT.